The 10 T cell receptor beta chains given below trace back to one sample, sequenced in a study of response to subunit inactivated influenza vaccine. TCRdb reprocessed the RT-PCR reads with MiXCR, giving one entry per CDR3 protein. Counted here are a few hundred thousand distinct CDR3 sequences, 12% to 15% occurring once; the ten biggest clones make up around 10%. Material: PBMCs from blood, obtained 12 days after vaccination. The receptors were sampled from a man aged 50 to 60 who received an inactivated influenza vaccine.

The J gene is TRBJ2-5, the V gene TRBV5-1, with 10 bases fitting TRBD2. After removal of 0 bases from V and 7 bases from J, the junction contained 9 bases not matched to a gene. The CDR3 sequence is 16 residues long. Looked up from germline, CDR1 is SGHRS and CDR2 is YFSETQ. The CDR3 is CASSLVTSGVDGTQYF. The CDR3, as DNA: TGCGCCAGCAGCTTGGTCACTAGCGGGGTCGACGGGACCCAGTACTTC.

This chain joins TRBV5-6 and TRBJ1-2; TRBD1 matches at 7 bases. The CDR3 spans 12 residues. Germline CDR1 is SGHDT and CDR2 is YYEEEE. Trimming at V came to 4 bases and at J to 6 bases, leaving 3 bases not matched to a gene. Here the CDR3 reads CASSQTGNGYTF. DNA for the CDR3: TGTGCCAGCAGCCAGACAGGGAATGGCTACACCTTC.

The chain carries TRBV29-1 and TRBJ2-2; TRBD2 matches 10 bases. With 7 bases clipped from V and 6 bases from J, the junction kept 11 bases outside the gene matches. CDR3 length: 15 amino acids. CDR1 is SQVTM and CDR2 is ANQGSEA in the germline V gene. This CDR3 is CSARRSSGSPGELFF. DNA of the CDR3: TGCAGCGCCCGAAGGTCTAGCGGGAGTCCCGGGGAGCTGTTTTTT.

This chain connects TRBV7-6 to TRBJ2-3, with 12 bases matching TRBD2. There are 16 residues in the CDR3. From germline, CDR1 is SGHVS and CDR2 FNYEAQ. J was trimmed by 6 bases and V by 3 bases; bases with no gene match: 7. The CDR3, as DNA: TGTGCCAGCAGCTTCTCACTAGCGGGAGGAGGGGATACGCAGTATTTT. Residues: CASSFSLAGGGDTQYF.

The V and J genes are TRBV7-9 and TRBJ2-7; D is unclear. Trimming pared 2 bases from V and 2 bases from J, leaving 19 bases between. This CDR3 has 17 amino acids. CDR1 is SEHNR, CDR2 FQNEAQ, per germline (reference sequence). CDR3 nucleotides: TGTGCCAGCAGCTTATTTAGTTTCGCTCGGAGAACCTACGAGCAGTACTTC. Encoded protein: CASSLFSFARRTYEQYF. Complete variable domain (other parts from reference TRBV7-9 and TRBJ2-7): DTGVSQNPRHKITKRGQNVTFRCDPISEHNRLYWYRQTLGQGPEFLTYFQNEAQLEKSRLLSDRFSAERPKGSFSTLEIQRTEQGDSAMYLCASSLFSFARRTYEQYFGPGTRLTVT.

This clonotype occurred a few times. The CDR3, as DNA: TGTGCCATCAGTGCAAAGGCGATCTACGAGCAGTACTTC. Translated: CAISAKAIYEQYF. The chain carries TRBV10-3 and TRBJ2-7; no clear D. V was trimmed by 4 bases and J by 3 bases, leaving 10 bases between them. This CDR3 region has 13 residues. The V gene's germline CDR1 is ENHRY and CDR2 SYGVKD.

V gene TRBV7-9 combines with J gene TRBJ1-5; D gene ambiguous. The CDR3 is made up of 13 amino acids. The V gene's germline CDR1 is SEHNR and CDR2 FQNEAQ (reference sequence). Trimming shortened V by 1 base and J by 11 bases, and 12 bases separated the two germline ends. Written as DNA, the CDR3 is TGTGCCAGCAGCTTAGAAGGGCTCGGGGCCCAGCATTTT. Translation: CASSLEGLGAQHF.

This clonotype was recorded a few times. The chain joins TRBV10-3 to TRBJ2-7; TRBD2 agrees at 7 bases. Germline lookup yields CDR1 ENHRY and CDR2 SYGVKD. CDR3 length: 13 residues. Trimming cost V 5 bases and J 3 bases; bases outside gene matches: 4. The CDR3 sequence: CAISPGLIYEQYF. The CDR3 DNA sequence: TGTGCCATCAGTCCGGGACTAATCTACGAGCAGTACTTC.

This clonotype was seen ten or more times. The CDR3 region has the DNA TGTGCCAGCGCCGGGGACGGAACTAGCACAGATACGCAGTATTTT. This sequence encodes CASAGDGTSTDTQYF. The chain is built from TRBV18 and TRBJ2-3, with D perhaps TRBD1 or TRBD2 (5 bases each). The CDR3 consists of 15 residues. Between the trimmed V and J ends, which lost 8 bases and 0 bases, there was a span of 15 bases. Germline CDR1 reads KGHSH; CDR2 reads LQKENI.

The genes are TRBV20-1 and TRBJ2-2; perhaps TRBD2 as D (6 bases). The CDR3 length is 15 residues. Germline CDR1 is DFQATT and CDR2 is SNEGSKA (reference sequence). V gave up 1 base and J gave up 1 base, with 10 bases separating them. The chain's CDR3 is CSARVGRQNTGELFF. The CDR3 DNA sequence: TGCAGTGCTAGAGTTGGGAGGCAGAACACCGGGGAGCTGTTTTTT.